This passage covers 7 T cell receptor beta chains from one sample sequenced in a study of T cells after yellow fever vaccination. Each CDR3 protein gets one entry after TCRdb re-called the 5' RACE reads with MiXCR. The sample comprises 250,000 to 400,000 distinct CDR3 sequences, about 4.5% of which are singletons, and approximately 20% rests with the top ten. Sample: PBMCs, taken 15 days after the yellow fever booster vaccination. Receptors were obtained from a man younger than 35 who received the YFV17D yellow fever vaccine.

J is TRBJ2-7 and V is TRBV20-1; either TRBD1 or TRBD2 may supply D (5 bases each). Trimming removed 6 bases from V and 2 bases from J, with 14 bases in between. The CDR3 runs 13 residues. The germline V gene encodes CDR1 DFQATT and CDR2 SNEGSKA (reference sequence). CDR3 sequence (DNA): TGCAGTGCGATCGGGACGGCTACCTACGAGCAGTACGTC. It encodes CSAIGTATYEQYV.

This clonotype was counted at least ten times. The chain carries TRBV11-2 and TRBJ2-3; TRBD1 aligns across 8 bases. CDR1 and CDR2 (germline): SGHAT, FQNNGV. The CDR3 contains 14 residues. Losses at the gene ends were 8 bases for V and 4 bases for J; bases not matched to a gene: 8. The CDR3, as DNA: TGTGCCAGCGCTTGGACAGGGCTTGCAGATACGCAGTATTTT. It is translated as CASAWTGLADTQYF. Combining the CDR3 with reference TRBV11-2 and TRBJ2-3 gives the whole variable domain EAGVAQSPRYKIIEKRQSVAFWCNPISGHATLYWYQQILGQGPKLLIQFQNNGVVDDSQLPKDRFSAERLKGVDSTLKIQPAKLEDSAVYLCASAWTGLADTQYFGPGTRLTVL.

The chain combines TRBV5-4 with TRBJ2-7; 11 bases align to TRBD1. The CDR3 runs to 16 residues. With V trimmed by 4 bases and J by 0 bases, 6 bases remained unmatched. Germline CDR1 reads SGHNT; CDR2 reads YYREEE (reference sequence). DNA for the CDR3: TGTGCCAGCAGCGAGGCCGGGACAGGGGGCTCCTACGAGCAGTACGTC. Protein product: CASSEAGTGGSYEQYV.

This clonotype was seen many times. The gene calls are TRBV7-3 and TRBJ2-7; perhaps TRBD2 as D (6 bases). Trimming stripped 5 bases from V and 4 bases from J, with 21 bases between. The CDR3 is 16 amino acids. CDR1 is SGHTA, CDR2 FQGTGA, per germline. CDR3 DNA: TGTGCCAGCAGCGAAGCCGGGACCGCCGGAGGGTACGAGCAGTACTTC. This encodes CASSEAGTAGGYEQYF.

The count of this clonotype is one. This chain links TRBV24-1 with TRBJ2-2, with D unresolved. Germline V gene lookup returns CDR1 KGHDR and CDR2 SFDVKD. V lost 6 bases, J lost 8 bases, and 12 bases lay in between. This CDR3 region has 13 residues. The CDR3 DNA reads as TGTGCCACCAGTTCGGAATTTTGGGGGGAGCTGTTTTTT. This codes for CATSSEFWGELFF.

This clonotype was counted between two and nine times. This chain uses TRBV3-1 with TRBJ2-7; D call uncertain. This CDR3 contains 14 residues. Trimming removed 1 base from V and 1 base from J, with 8 bases in between. Germline V gene data show CDR1 as LGHDT and CDR2 as YNNKEL (reference sequence). DNA for the CDR3: TGTGCCAGCAGCCAAGGGTTATTATCCTACGAGCAGTACGTC. Its protein is CASSQGLLSYEQYV.

This clonotype was seen at least ten times. V is TRBV7-2 and J is TRBJ2-7, with 9 bases that match TRBD1. Germline values: CDR1 SGHTA, CDR2 FQGNSA. After removal of 4 bases from V and 2 bases from J, the junction contained 0 bases not matched to a gene. The CDR3 consists of 13 residues. The DNA for the CDR3 is TGTGCCAGCAGCTGGGACAGGGCCTACGAGCAGTACGTC. Translating gives CASSWDRAYEQYV.